This TCR beta chain was identified during a study of blood T cells in healthy people across ages. This clonotype was counted only a few times. Its antigen is undetermined. Then a second PCR, running roughly 7 to 12 cycles, was carried out with a sample-barcoded 5' primer and a J-beta primer mix. TCRdb recomputed calls from the 5' RACE reads with MiXCR, one row per CDR3 protein. The sample contains about 690,000 distinct CDR3 sequences, around 38% of which appear only once. Study-wide points: Among long-lived donors, naive CD4+ cells were more numerous and diversity higher than in aged donors.

The germline V gene encodes CDR1 MGHRA and CDR2 YSYEKL. This CDR3 spans 16 amino acids. The ends lost 3 bases at V and 3 bases at J; junction bases unmatched: 10. The donors, healthy Caucasians from Russia, were aged roughly 6 to 90. V gene TRBV4-1 combines with J gene TRBJ2-7, with TRBD1 matching 8 bases. The sample taken for sequencing was blood. The receptor was derived from an elderly man in good health. The DNA for the CDR3 is TGCGCCAGCAGCCAGGCCCCCGGACAGGGTTTCTACGAGCAGTACTTC. Its protein is CASSQAPGQGFYEQYF.